Here is one T cell receptor beta chain with its context. Antigen specificity is unknown. This sample was taken from a study of OX40 agonist ivuxolimab in advanced cancers. The study's findings and limits: Clonal expansion among partial responders at 0.1-3.0 mg/kg ranked near the lowest. CD8+ T cells were the subset that, on average, had more expanded clones than CD4+.

This CDR3 is 12 amino acids long. Germline lookup yields CDR1 LGHNT and CDR2 FRNRAP. V dropped 2 bases and J dropped 2 bases, with 2 bases sitting between them. Patients were ineligible given autoimmune disease history or systemic immunosuppression. Only in-frame clones appear in the TCRdb table, and some are missing; sequencing was by immunoSEQ multiplex PCR. The sample shows 70,000 to 95,000 clones, 88% of them seen only once. This receptor was identified in an adult with an advanced solid tumor such as melanoma, head and neck, liver or kidney cancer. Sequencing was performed on CD4+ or CD8+ T cells sorted from blood, taken in a trial of the OX40 agonist ivuxolimab. The rearrangement links TRBV12-5 to TRBJ2-3; D remains unclear. Here the CDR3 DNA reads TGTGCTAGTGGTTTGTTCACAGATACGCAGTATTTT. This translates into CASGLFTDTQYF. Supplemented by reference TRBV12-5 and TRBJ2-3, the full variable domain reads DARVTQTPRHKVTEMGQEVTMRCQPILGHNTVFWYRQTMMQGLELLAYFRNRAPLDDSGMPKDRFSAEMPDATLATLKIQPSEPRDSAVYFCASGLFTDTQYFGPGTRLTVL.